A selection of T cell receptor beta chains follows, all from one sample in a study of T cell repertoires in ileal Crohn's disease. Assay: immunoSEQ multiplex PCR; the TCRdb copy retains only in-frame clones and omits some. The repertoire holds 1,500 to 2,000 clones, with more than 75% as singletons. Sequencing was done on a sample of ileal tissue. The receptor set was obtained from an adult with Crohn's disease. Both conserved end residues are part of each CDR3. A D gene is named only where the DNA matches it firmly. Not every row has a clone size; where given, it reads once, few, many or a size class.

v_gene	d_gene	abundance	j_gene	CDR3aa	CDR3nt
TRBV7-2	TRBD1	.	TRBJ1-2	CASSLAWGQAYGYTF	TGTGCCAGCAGCTTAGCGTGGGGACAGGCCTATGGCTACACCTTC
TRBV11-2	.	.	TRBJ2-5	CASSFPGGQKTQYF	TGTGCCAGCAGCTTCCCCGGGGGGCAAAAGACCCAGTACTTC
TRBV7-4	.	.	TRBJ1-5	CASSFHSYQPQHF	TGTGCCAGCAGCTTCCACAGCTATCAGCCCCAGCATTTT
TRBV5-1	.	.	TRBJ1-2	CASSLAGHGYTF	TGCGCCAGCAGCTTGGCGGGGCATGGCTACACCTTC
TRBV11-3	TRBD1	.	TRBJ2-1	CASSPRGGQGGDNEQFF	TGTGCCAGCAGCCCCCGAGGAGGACAGGGGGGGGACAATGAGCAGTTCTTC
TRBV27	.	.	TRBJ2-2	CARPAAANTGELFF	TGTGCCAGACCGGCGGCGGCGAACACCGGGGAGCTGTTTTTT
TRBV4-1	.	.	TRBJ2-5	CASSQVWGAGQETQYF	TGCGCCAGCAGCCAAGTTTGGGGGGCCGGACAAGAGACCCAGTACTTC
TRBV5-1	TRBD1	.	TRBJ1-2	CASSLVEGARGYTF	TGCGCCAGCAGCTTGGTGGAGGGGGCGAGAGGCTACACCTTC
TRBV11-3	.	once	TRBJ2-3	CASSSLGAADTQYF	TGTGCCAGCAGCTCCTTGGGGGCCGCAGATACGCAGTATTTT
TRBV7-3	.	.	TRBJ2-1	CAGRREQFF	TGTGCCGGCCGCAGGGAGCAGTTCTTC
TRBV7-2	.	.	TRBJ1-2	CASSHDLRNINYGYTF	TGTGCCAGCAGCCACGATTTAAGGAATATTAACTATGGCTACACCTTC
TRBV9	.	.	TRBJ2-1	CASSAGAGLYNEQFF	TGTGCCAGCAGCGCCGGAGCCGGGCTGTACAATGAGCAGTTCTTC
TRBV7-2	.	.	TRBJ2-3	CASSLGAATDTQYF	TGTGCCAGCAGCTTAGGAGCAGCAACAGATACGCAGTATTTT
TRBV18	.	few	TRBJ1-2	CASSPARDNYGYTF	TGTGCCAGCTCCCCTGCCCGGGATAACTATGGCTACACCTTC
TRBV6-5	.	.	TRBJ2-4	CASKRGRIDIQYF	TGTGCCAGCAAGAGAGGGAGAATTGACATTCAGTACTTC
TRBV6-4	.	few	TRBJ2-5	CASSVQPTGRETQYF	TGTGCCAGCAGTGTCCAACCTACAGGGAGGGAGACCCAGTACTTC
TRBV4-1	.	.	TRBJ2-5	CASSQGHEETQYF	TGCGCCAGCAGCCAAGGTCACGAAGAGACCCAGTACTTC
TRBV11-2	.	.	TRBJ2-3	CASSRSTGTDTQYF	TGTGCCAGCAGCAGGTCGACAGGTACAGATACGCAGTATTTT
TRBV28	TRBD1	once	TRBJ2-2	CASSPGQPSGGELFF	TGTGCCAGCAGTCCGGGACAGCCGTCCGGGGGGGAGCTGTTTTTT
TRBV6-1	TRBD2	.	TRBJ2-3	CATAGDTDTQYF	TGTGCTACAGCGGGAGACACAGATACGCAGTATTTT
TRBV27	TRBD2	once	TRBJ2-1	CASTTLWGGSGLNEQFF	TGTGCCAGCACTACTCTTTGGGGAGGGAGTGGTTTAAATGAGCAGTTCTTC
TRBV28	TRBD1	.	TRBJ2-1	CATGTGDNEQFF	TGTGCCACCGGGACAGGGGACAATGAGCAGTTCTTC